This is a list of T cell receptor beta chains from one sample in a study of regulatory T cells in long-lasting Graves disease. TCRdb fed the multiplex PCR reads into MiXCR, producing one record per CDR3 protein. This table holds about 420,000 distinct CDR3 sequences, roughly a quarter found once. Sequences were derived from peripheral blood mononuclear cells (PBMCs), sampled when the disease was refractory, from a patient treated with antithyroid drugs. Source of these receptors: a female donor with Graves disease. The CDR3 runs from the conserved cysteine through the conserved F or W. D genes are given only for firm matches. For some rows the clone size is stated as once, few or many, or as a class when expanded; others skip it.

d_call j_call v_call clone_size cdr3_nt cdr3_aa
TRBD1 TRBJ1-5 TRBV20-1 NA TGCAGTGCGCCACGACAGGGGGCGCCCGGCAATCAGCCCCAGCATTTT CSAPRQGAPGNQPQHF
NA TRBJ1-1 TRBV5-1 NA TGCGCCAGCAGCTTGGCCGTGGGGGGGAACGGTGAAGCTTTCTTT CASSLAVGGNGEAFF
NA TRBJ1-2 TRBV24-1 many TGTGCCACCAGTGGTATTGTTCCTTCCGGCAGCTATGGCTACACCTTC CATSGIVPSGSYGYTF
NA TRBJ2-5 TRBV28 few TGTGCCAGCAGTTTATGGGAGGGGGTGCGCGGGACCCAGTACTTC CASSLWEGVRGTQYF
NA TRBJ1-1 TRBV30 few TGTGCCTGGATAGGGGACTGGGTGAACACTGAAGCTTTCTTT CAWIGDWVNTEAFF
NA TRBJ1-1 TRBV20-1 many TGCAGTGCTCTTACCCGGGATCCTGAAGATCCCGCTGAAGCTTTCTTT CSALTRDPEDPAEAFF
TRBD2 TRBJ2-2 TRBV11-3 NA TGTGCCAGCAGCTCCGGGACTAGCGGGAGAGGATACGGGGAGCTGTTTTTT CASSSGTSGRGYGELFF
TRBD2 TRBJ2-7 TRBV11-2 many TGTGCCAGCAGCTCCGGGACTAGCGGGAGCCCCTCCTACGAGCAGTACTTC CASSSGTSGSPSYEQYF
NA TRBJ2-7 TRBV6-1 few TGTGCCAGTCAAAATCACGAGCAGTACTTC CASQNHEQYF
NA TRBJ1-2 TRBV28 many TGTGCCAGCAGACTCGGGGGACACTATGGCTACACCTTC CASRLGGHYGYTF
NA TRBJ2-7 TRBV20-1 NA TGCAGTGCTAGTCGGGACAGGGGGACTAGCGGTTCAAACGAGCAGTACTTC CSASRDRGTSGSNEQYF
TRBD1 TRBJ1-1 TRBV30 NA TGTGCCTGGACCTCTCAGGGGGACACTGAAGCTTTCTTT CAWTSQGDTEAFF
NA TRBJ1-1 TRBV20-1 many TGCAGTGCCATGGGGTCTTTGTTGCGTGGGACTGAAGCTTTCTTT CSAMGSLLRGTEAFF
TRBD1 TRBJ1-2 TRBV5-1 NA TGCGCCAGCAGCTTGTTCCCGCAGGGGGCGTGGGGCTACACCTTC CASSLFPQGAWGYTF
TRBD1 TRBJ2-2 TRBV6-1 NA TGTGCCAGCAGTCCTGCCGGGACAGGGGACACCGGGGAGCTGTTTTTT CASSPAGTGDTGELFF
TRBD1 TRBJ2-5 TRBV29-1 few TGCAGCGTTGTTTATGCAGGGGGCGCCTCGGAGACCCAGTACTTC CSVVYAGGASETQYF
TRBD1 TRBJ2-7 TRBV28 many TGTGCCAGCAGTATCCGGAGGACAGGGGGTGGCGAGCAGTACTTC CASSIRRTGGGEQYF
TRBD2 TRBJ2-5 TRBV29-1 NA TGCAGCGTTGTTGATAGCGGGAGACAAGAGACCCAGTACTTC CSVVDSGRQETQYF
TRBD1 TRBJ1-6 TRBV6-1 NA TGTGCCAGCAGAGACAGGGTCTCCTATAATTCACCCCTCCACTTT CASRDRVSYNSPLHF
NA TRBJ2-7 TRBV6-5 few TGTGCCAGCAGTTACACATCGGAGAGACTCGAGCAGTACTTC CASSYTSERLEQYF